A single TCR beta chain is shown here with its context. At one end, the junction sequence differs from germline, possibly due to a read error. Every subset had its genomic DNA shared out evenly among several immunoSEQ plates. Profiling relied on immunoSEQ multiplex PCR, and the TCRdb table lists in-frame clones only, not all of them. The table has about 2 million clones, about 95% seen once. This specimen belongs to a study of shared clonotypes between healthy human individuals. CD45RO-negative cells were positively selected for CCR7, leaving out terminally differentiated effector memory CD45RA+ cells. In germline, CDR1 is MNHNS, CDR2 SASEGT. CDR3 length: 12 residues.

The TCR was taken from a man between 18 and 29 years old in good health. The sequenced material came from naive CD8+ T cells sorted from blood. The chain employs TRBV6-1 and TRBJ1-5, with no clear D. The DNA for the CDR3 is TGTGCCGGCAGCGACGACAATCAGCCCCAGCATTTT. Encoded protein: CAGSDDNQPQHF.